The 11 T cell receptor beta chains reported below all come from one sample, sequenced in a study of blood T cell repertoires in COVID-19. Only in-frame clones appear in the TCRdb table, and some are missing; sequencing was by immunoSEQ multiplex PCR. The sample records tens of thousands of clones, around 90% being singletons. The material sequenced was peripheral blood. These receptors were taken from a man between 60 and 70 years old with acute or convalescent COVID-19.

The chain links TRBV29-1 to TRBJ1-1, with a tentative D call TRBD1 (5 bases). V was clipped by 6 bases and J by 0 bases, with 17 bases between them. Looked up from germline, CDR1 is SQVTM and CDR2 is ANQGSEA. The CDR3 has 15 residues. Here the CDR3 reads CSVRPGGSVNTEAFF. CDR3 nucleotide sequence: TGCAGCGTGCGTCCGGGGGGGTCCGTGAACACTGAAGCTTTCTTT.

CDR3 DNA: TGTGCCAGCAGCTTGGCCCTCCTAAACACTGAAGCTTTCTTT. Its translation is CASSLALLNTEAFF. The chain couples TRBV5-6 to TRBJ1-1; D is ambiguous. V dropped 0 bases and J dropped 2 bases, with 8 bases sitting between them. The germline gives CDR1 SGHDT, CDR2 YYEEEE. This CDR3 has 14 amino acids.

The gene calls are TRBV28 and TRBJ2-7; tentatively, D is TRBD2 (6 bases). CDR1 is MDHEN, CDR2 SYDVKM, per germline. The ends were cut back, 7 bases at V and 0 bases at J, with 16 bases in the middle. The CDR3 consists of 15 residues. The CDR3 here is CASTQGGSLSYEQYF. CDR3 DNA sequence: TGTGCCAGCACCCAGGGAGGCTCCCTCTCCTACGAGCAGTACTTC.

This clone was recorded only once. The chain employs TRBV4-3 and TRBJ2-7, with 12 bases fitting TRBD2. Losses at the gene ends were 3 bases for V and 3 bases for J; bases not matched to a gene: 12. The CDR3 extends over 18 amino acids. The germline V gene encodes CDR1 LGHNA and CDR2 YSLEER. The DNA for the CDR3 is TGCGCCAGCAGCCAGGGGATCGGACTAGCGGGGAAACTCTACGAGCAGTACTTC. Protein: CASSQGIGLAGKLYEQYF.

V usage is TRBV3-1 (or the pseudogene TRBV3-2) and J usage is TRBJ1-2; D remains ambiguous. Germline CDR1 LGHDT, CDR2 YNNKEL (reference sequence). The ends were cut back, 0 bases at V and 2 bases at J, with 4 bases in the middle. The CDR3 has 13 residues. CDR3 sequence reads: CASSQDRNYGYTF. CDR3 bases: TGTGCCAGCAGCCAAGACAGGAACTATGGCTACACCTTC.

The genes are TRBV27 and TRBJ1-2; 9 bases are a match to TRBD1. This CDR3 region has 15 residues. V lost 6 bases, J lost 3 bases, and 8 bases stayed unmatched. CDR1 and CDR2 (germline): MNHEY, SMNVEV (reference sequence). The CDR3 region is CASRPGQGRYYGYTF. The CDR3, as DNA: TGTGCCAGCAGGCCTGGACAGGGGAGGTACTATGGCTACACCTTC.

The CDR3 DNA sequence: TGTGCCAGCAGCTATGACAAGGGAAACACCATATATTTT. Translating gives CASSYDKGNTIYF. The chain couples TRBV11-2 to TRBJ1-3; unclear D gene. CDR3 length equals 13 residues. CDR1 is SGHAT, CDR2 FQNNGV, per germline. Trimming removed 4 bases from V and 4 bases from J, with 8 bases in between.

This clone was recorded a few times. The J gene is TRBJ1-2, the V gene TRBV3-1 (or the pseudogene TRBV3-2); a weak D match, TRBD1 (6 bases). Germline CDR1 reads LGHDT; CDR2 reads YNNKEL (reference sequence). The V end lost 6 bases, the J end lost 4 bases, and 18 bases lay between the germline ends. The CDR3 covers 15 residues. In DNA form, the CDR3 reads TGTGCCAGCAGTCATCGACAGGTCCCTTCCTATGGCTACACCTTC. This codes for CASSHRQVPSYGYTF.

The chain employs TRBV19 and TRBJ1-1; TRBD1 matches 8 bases. Germline CDR1 is LNHDA and CDR2 is SQIVND (reference sequence). This CDR3 comprises 15 residues. Trimming at V came to 0 bases and at J to 5 bases, leaving 5 bases not matched to a gene. For the CDR3, the DNA is TGTGCCAGTAGTATAGATGCACAGGGGGGAACTGAAGCTTTCTTT. This gives the protein CASSIDAQGGTEAFF.

The chain links TRBV7-2 to TRBJ1-2; 8 positions agree with TRBD1. Germline values: CDR1 SGHTA, CDR2 FQGNSA. The V and J ends lost 0 bases and 8 bases, in that order; junction bases with no gene match: 14. CDR3 length equals 17 residues. CDR3: CASSLADRVVGTWGYTF. CDR3 DNA sequence: TGTGCCAGCAGCTTAGCGGACAGGGTAGTCGGTACTTGGGGCTACACCTTC.

The genes are TRBV6-2 or TRBV6-3 and TRBJ1-1; 9 bases fit TRBD1. The V segment lost 0 bases and the J segment 5 bases; nucleotides outside the gene matches: 7. CDR3 length: 16 amino acids. The germline V gene encodes CDR1 MNHEY and CDR2 SVGEGT. CDR3 loop: CASSYSRRTGETEAFF. The CDR3 nucleotides read TGTGCCAGCAGTTACTCGAGAAGGACAGGGGAGACTGAAGCTTTCTTT.